A selection of T cell receptor beta chains follows, all from one sample in a study of blood T cell repertoires in COVID-19. TCRdb's table, derived via immunoSEQ multiplex PCR, lists solely in-frame clones and lacks some. This sample has 40,000 to 45,000 clones, with under 85% found just once. Material for sequencing was peripheral blood. The receptor source for this set is a woman at least 80 years old with acute or convalescent COVID-19. Each CDR3 is given with its conserved first and last residue. Fields, in order: V gene, J gene, D gene, clone size, CDR3 protein, CDR3 DNA. A D gene is named only where the DNA matches it firmly. Clone sizes are given selectively: once, few, many, or a class where the clone is expanded.

V gene: TRBV5-1
J gene: TRBJ2-2
D gene: TRBD1
clone size: few
CDR3 protein: CASSSTGGELFF
CDR3 DNA: TGCGCCAGCAGCTCGACAGGGGGGGAGCTGTTTTTT

V gene: TRBV5-1
J gene: TRBJ1-2
D gene: .
clone size: once
CDR3 protein: CATRDPGSPSSYTF
CDR3 DNA: TGCGCCACCAGGGATCCGGGGAGTCCATCGAGCTACACCTTC

V gene: TRBV30
J gene: TRBJ2-1
D gene: TRBD2
clone size: .
CDR3 protein: CAWSPTGGYNEQFF
CDR3 DNA: TGTGCCTGGAGTCCCACGGGAGGATACAATGAGCAGTTCTTC

V gene: TRBV5-1
J gene: TRBJ2-5
D gene: TRBD2
clone size: few
CDR3 protein: CASSLDGGGLETQYF
CDR3 DNA: TGCGCCAGCAGCTTGGACGGGGGGGGTCTGGAGACCCAGTACTTC

V gene: TRBV5-1
J gene: TRBJ2-2
D gene: .
clone size: .
CDR3 protein: CASSPSIGGTGELFF
CDR3 DNA: TGCGCCAGCAGCCCGTCTATTGGGGGGACCGGGGAGCTGTTTTTT

V gene: TRBV7-2
J gene: TRBJ1-2
D gene: .
clone size: .
CDR3 protein: CASSPGGIYQNYGYTF
CDR3 DNA: TGTGCCAGCAGCCCGGGGGGAATCTATCAGAACTATGGCTACACCTTC

V gene: TRBV6-1
J gene: TRBJ2-1
D gene: .
clone size: .
CDR3 protein: CASSQAGSSYNEQFF
CDR3 DNA: TGTGCCAGCAGTCAAGCCGGGAGCTCCTACAATGAGCAGTTCTTC

V gene: TRBV7-9
J gene: TRBJ2-3
D gene: TRBD2
clone size: .
CDR3 protein: CASSLVGLAQKGTDTQYF
CDR3 DNA: TGTGCCAGCAGCTTAGTGGGACTAGCGCAAAAGGGCACAGATACGCAGTATTTT

V gene: TRBV12-3/TRBV12-4
J gene: TRBJ1-5
D gene: .
clone size: many
CDR3 protein: CAEGEASYQPQHF
CDR3 DNA: TGTGCCGAAGGGGAGGCATCTTATCAGCCCCAGCATTTT

V gene: TRBV10-2
J gene: TRBJ2-1
D gene: TRBD2
clone size: .
CDR3 protein: CASSGISGRGHNEQFF
CDR3 DNA: TGCGCCAGCAGTGGGATAAGCGGGAGGGGACACAATGAGCAGTTCTTC

V gene: TRBV14
J gene: TRBJ1-1
D gene: .
clone size: once
CDR3 protein: CASSQDQHPTTEAFF
CDR3 DNA: TGTGCCAGCAGCCAAGACCAACACCCCACCACTGAAGCTTTCTTT

V gene: TRBV3-1/TRBV3-2
J gene: TRBJ1-5
D gene: TRBD1
clone size: .
CDR3 protein: CASSQQGARNQPQHF
CDR3 DNA: TGTGCCAGCAGCCAACAGGGGGCAAGAAATCAGCCCCAGCATTTT

V gene: TRBV7-2
J gene: TRBJ2-2
D gene: .
clone size: .
CDR3 protein: CASTPLGILNTGELFF
CDR3 DNA: TGTGCCAGCACTCCGCTTGGCATCCTGAACACCGGGGAGCTGTTTTTT

V gene: TRBV29-1
J gene: TRBJ1-5
D gene: TRBD1
clone size: .
CDR3 protein: CSVETGGLGQPQHF
CDR3 DNA: TGCAGCGTTGAAACAGGGGGCTTGGGTCAGCCCCAGCATTTT

V gene: TRBV5-4
J gene: TRBJ1-4
D gene: .
clone size: .
CDR3 protein: CASSLGIPATNEKLFF
CDR3 DNA: TGTGCCAGCAGCTTGGGAATTCCGGCAACTAATGAAAAACTGTTTTTT

V gene: TRBV21-1
J gene: TRBJ2-1
D gene: .
clone size: .
CDR3 protein: CASSKGGGNEQFF
CDR3 DNA: TGTGCCAGCAGCAAAGGTGGGGGGAATGAGCAGTTCTTC

V gene: TRBV11-1
J gene: TRBJ2-2
D gene: .
clone size: few
CDR3 protein: CASSEGLLQGELFF
CDR3 DNA: TGTGCCAGCAGCGAGGGACTCCTTCAAGGGGAGCTGTTTTTT

V gene: TRBV6-1
J gene: TRBJ1-2
D gene: .
clone size: .
CDR3 protein: CASSDEARDYGYTF
CDR3 DNA: TGTGCCAGCAGTGATGAGGCCAGGGACTATGGCTACACCTTC

V gene: TRBV6-1
J gene: TRBJ2-4
D gene: .
clone size: .
CDR3 protein: CASSAGVVVAKNIQYF
CDR3 DNA: TGTGCCAGCAGTGCCGGGGTGGTAGTGGCAAAGAACATTCAGTACTTC

V gene: TRBV7-8
J gene: TRBJ2-7
D gene: .
clone size: .
CDR3 protein: CASSSATGEGYEQYF
CDR3 DNA: TGTGCCAGCAGCTCTGCGACAGGCGAAGGATACGAGCAGTACTTC

V gene: TRBV10-2
J gene: TRBJ1-6
D gene: .
clone size: medium-sized
CDR3 protein: CASSPRDNSPLHF
CDR3 DNA: TGCGCCAGCAGCCCCAGGGATAATTCACCCCTCCACTTT

V gene: TRBV9
J gene: TRBJ1-1
D gene: TRBD1
clone size: .
CDR3 protein: CASSVTGGTLNTEAFF
CDR3 DNA: TGTGCCAGCAGCGTGACAGGGGGCACCCTTAACACTGAAGCTTTCTTT

V gene: TRBV24-1
J gene: TRBJ2-5
D gene: .
clone size: many
CDR3 protein: CATSKGLQETQYF
CDR3 DNA: TGTGCCACCAGTAAGGGACTTCAAGAGACCCAGTACTTC

V gene: TRBV5-1
J gene: TRBJ1-1
D gene: TRBD1
clone size: .
CDR3 protein: CASSPRTGAGEAFF
CDR3 DNA: TGCGCCAGCAGCCCCCGGACAGGGGCAGGCGAAGCTTTCTTT

V gene: TRBV5-4
J gene: TRBJ1-1
D gene: .
clone size: few
CDR3 protein: CASSLAMGATTEAFF
CDR3 DNA: TGTGCCAGCAGCTTGGCCATGGGGGCAACGACTGAAGCTTTCTTT

V gene: TRBV30
J gene: TRBJ1-2
D gene: TRBD1
clone size: .
CDR3 protein: CAWTAGGYGYTF
CDR3 DNA: TGTGCCTGGACGGCAGGGGGCTATGGCTACACCTTC

V gene: TRBV7-2
J gene: TRBJ1-3
D gene: .
clone size: .
CDR3 protein: CASSLGTTGNTIYF
CDR3 DNA: TGTGCCAGCAGTCTCGGGACAACCGGAAACACCATATATTTT

V gene: TRBV5-6
J gene: TRBJ2-1
D gene: TRBD2
clone size: .
CDR3 protein: CASSSVESGRRDNEQFF
CDR3 DNA: TGTGCCAGCAGCTCCGTGGAGAGCGGGAGGAGGGACAATGAGCAGTTCTTC

V gene: TRBV30
J gene: TRBJ2-3
D gene: .
clone size: .
CDR3 protein: CAWRTEGTDTQYF
CDR3 DNA: TGTGCCTGGAGAACGGAGGGCACAGATACGCAGTATTTT

V gene: TRBV7-2
J gene: TRBJ2-7
D gene: TRBD2
clone size: .
CDR3 protein: CASSISGRANEQYF
CDR3 DNA: TGTGCCAGCAGCATTAGCGGGAGAGCCAACGAGCAGTACTTC

V gene: TRBV25-1
J gene: TRBJ1-2
D gene: .
clone size: .
CDR3 protein: CASSDPPDYGYTF
CDR3 DNA: TGTGCCAGCAGTGACCCCCCGGACTATGGCTACACCTTC

V gene: TRBV5-1
J gene: TRBJ1-2
D gene: TRBD1
clone size: .
CDR3 protein: CASSPRTGGSGNYGYTF
CDR3 DNA: TGCGCCAGCAGCCCAAGGACAGGGGGCTCGGGTAACTATGGCTACACCTTC

V gene: TRBV6-5
J gene: TRBJ1-2
D gene: TRBD1
clone size: .
CDR3 protein: CASSYRTGTGYGYTF
CDR3 DNA: TGTGCCAGCAGTTATCGTACCGGGACAGGTTATGGCTACACCTTC

V gene: TRBV7-9
J gene: TRBJ1-1
D gene: .
clone size: .
CDR3 protein: CASSRIGATEAFF
CDR3 DNA: TGTGCCAGCAGCCGTATAGGGGCCACTGAAGCTTTCTTT

V gene: TRBV3-1/TRBV3-2
J gene: TRBJ2-1
D gene: TRBD2
clone size: .
CDR3 protein: CASSQELTSGLSSYNEQFF
CDR3 DNA: TGTGCCAGCAGCCAAGAATTAACTAGCGGGCTGAGCTCCTACAATGAGCAGTTCTTC

V gene: TRBV27
J gene: TRBJ2-1
D gene: TRBD2
clone size: .
CDR3 protein: CASTTWGGLAAGRGQFF
CDR3 DNA: TGTGCCAGCACCACCTGGGGGGGACTAGCGGCCGGAAGGGGCCAGTTCTTC

V gene: TRBV7-2
J gene: TRBJ2-3
D gene: TRBD2
clone size: .
CDR3 protein: CASSLPGTRGRTDTQYF
CDR3 DNA: TGTGCCAGCAGCCTTCCCGGGACTAGAGGGAGGACAGATACGCAGTATTTT

V gene: TRBV5-6
J gene: TRBJ1-5
D gene: TRBD1
clone size: .
CDR3 protein: CASSIQGQGNQPQHF
CDR3 DNA: TGTGCCAGCAGCATACAAGGACAGGGGAATCAGCCCCAGCATTTT

V gene: TRBV7-9
J gene: TRBJ1-5
D gene: .
clone size: .
CDR3 protein: CASSLEGDQPQHF
CDR3 DNA: TGTGCCAGCAGCTTAGAGGGGGATCAGCCCCAGCATTTT

V gene: TRBV27
J gene: TRBJ1-5
D gene: .
clone size: .
CDR3 protein: CASSDRRGNQPQHF
CDR3 DNA: TGTGCCAGCAGTGATAGGCGGGGCAACCAGCCCCAGCATTTT

V gene: TRBV4-1
J gene: TRBJ2-5
D gene: .
clone size: .
CDR3 protein: CASSPGLFGETQYF
CDR3 DNA: TGCGCCAGCAGCCCAGGTCTGTTTGGGGAGACCCAGTACTTC

V gene: TRBV7-2
J gene: TRBJ1-3
D gene: .
clone size: once
CDR3 protein: CASSLASGNTIYF
CDR3 DNA: TGTGCCAGCAGCTTGGCCTCTGGAAACACCATATATTTT

V gene: TRBV21-1
J gene: TRBJ1-2
D gene: .
clone size: few
CDR3 protein: CASSNLGGARYGYTF
CDR3 DNA: TGTGCCAGCAGCAATCTGGGGGGGGCGCGGTATGGCTACACCTTC

V gene: TRBV6-1
J gene: TRBJ1-2
D gene: TRBD1
clone size: few
CDR3 protein: CASSETGLGGYTF
CDR3 DNA: TGTGCCAGCAGTGAGACAGGGTTGGGGGGCTACACCTTC

V gene: TRBV19
J gene: TRBJ1-6
D gene: .
clone size: .
CDR3 protein: CASSTSSRLLLHF
CDR3 DNA: TGTGCCAGTAGTACATCGTCACGGTTACTCCTCCACTTT

V gene: TRBV21-1
J gene: TRBJ2-3
D gene: .
clone size: .
CDR3 protein: CASSKGGVGLAEHLYRRTDTQYF
CDR3 DNA: TGTGCCAGCAGCAAAGGAGGGGTGGGACTAGCGGAGCACTTATATCGTCGCACAGATACGCAGTATTTT

V gene: TRBV6-5
J gene: TRBJ1-1
D gene: TRBD1
clone size: many
CDR3 protein: CASSYGTGGYTEAFF
CDR3 DNA: TGTGCCAGCAGTTACGGGACAGGGGGTTACACTGAAGCTTTCTTT

V gene: TRBV19
J gene: TRBJ1-5
D gene: .
clone size: .
CDR3 protein: CASSITADSNQPQHF
CDR3 DNA: TGTGCCAGTAGTATAACGGCGGATAGCAATCAGCCCCAGCATTTT

V gene: TRBV9
J gene: TRBJ2-1
D gene: .
clone size: .
CDR3 protein: CASSLGDYIYNEQFF
CDR3 DNA: TGTGCCAGCAGCCTGGGCGACTACATATACAATGAGCAGTTCTTC